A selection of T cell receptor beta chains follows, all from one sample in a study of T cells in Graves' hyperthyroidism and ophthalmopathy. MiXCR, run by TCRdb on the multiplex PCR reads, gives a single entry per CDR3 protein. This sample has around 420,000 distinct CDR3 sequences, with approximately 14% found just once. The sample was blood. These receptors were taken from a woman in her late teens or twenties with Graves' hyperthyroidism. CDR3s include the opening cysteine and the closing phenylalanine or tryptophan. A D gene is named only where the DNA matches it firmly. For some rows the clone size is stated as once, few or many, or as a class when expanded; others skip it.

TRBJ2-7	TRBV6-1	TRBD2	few	TGTGCCAGTGGACTAGCGGCGACCTACGAGCAGTACTTC	CASGLAATYEQYF
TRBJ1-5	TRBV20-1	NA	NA	TGCAGTGCTAGAGATGGCTACAGGAAAAAAAGCAATCAGCCCCAGCATTTT	CSARDGYRKKSNQPQHF
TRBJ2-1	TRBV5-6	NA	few	TGTGCCAGCAGGATGGCGAACGGACAGTATGAGCAGTTCTTC	CASRMANGQYEQFF
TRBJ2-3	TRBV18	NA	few	TGTGCCAGCTCACCGCTCTTTTCCGGGGACCTCACAGATACGCAGTATTTT	CASSPLFSGDLTDTQYF
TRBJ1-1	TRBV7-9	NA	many	TGTGCCAGCAGCTCGGCACACAGGGAAATTGGCTTGAACACTGAAGCTTTCTTT	CASSSAHREIGLNTEAFF
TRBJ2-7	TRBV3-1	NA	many	TGTGCCAGCGGTCGGTACACCTACGAGCAGTACTTC	CASGRYTYEQYF
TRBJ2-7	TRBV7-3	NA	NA	TGTGCCAGCAGCCCATCGCCAGGAGCAGGGAACGGGGAGCAGTACTTC	CASSPSPGAGNGEQYF
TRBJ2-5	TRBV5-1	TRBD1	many	TGCGCCAGCACCCCGGGGACAGGGCTGTCGGAGACCCAGTACTTC	CASTPGTGLSETQYF
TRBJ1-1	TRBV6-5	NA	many	TGTGCCAGCAGTTACTCCGGCTCAGGGATGAACACTGAAGCTTTCTTT	CASSYSGSGMNTEAFF
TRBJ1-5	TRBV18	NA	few	TGTGCCAGCTCACCAGACGGATATAGCAATCAGCCCCAGCATTTT	CASSPDGYSNQPQHF
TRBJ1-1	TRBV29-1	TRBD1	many	TGCAGCGTTGAGGACAGGTGGGAAAGCACTGAAGCTTTCTTT	CSVEDRWESTEAFF
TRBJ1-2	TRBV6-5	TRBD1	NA	TGTGCCAGCAGTTACGGAAGGGGACAGGGACTGGAGGCCTTC	CASSYGRGQGLEAF
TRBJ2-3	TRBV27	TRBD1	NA	TGTGCCAGCAGTTTTTACAGGGGCCAGGCAGATACGCAGTATTTT	CASSFYRGQADTQYF
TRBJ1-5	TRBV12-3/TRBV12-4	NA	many	TGTGCCAGCAGCCGAGATTGGGGCAATCAGCCCCAGCATTTT	CASSRDWGNQPQHF
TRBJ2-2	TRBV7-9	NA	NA	TGTGCCAGCAGCTTACAAAGTAACGGGGAGCTGTTTTTT	CASSLQSNGELFF
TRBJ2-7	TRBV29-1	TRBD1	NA	TGCAGCGTAGCGACAGGGTTCGGATACGAGCAGTACTTC	CSVATGFGYEQYF
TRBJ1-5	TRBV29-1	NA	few	TGCAGCGTTGTTGAGGGGGGCAATCAGCCCCAGCATTTT	CSVVEGGNQPQHF
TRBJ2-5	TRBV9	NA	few	TGTGCCAGCAGCGTAGCGGGTAAAAAAGAGACCCAGTACTTC	CASSVAGKKETQYF
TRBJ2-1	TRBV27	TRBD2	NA	TGTGCCAGCACCATCTTACTAGCGGGGGGACTAAGTACCGAGCAGTTCTTC	CASTILLAGGLSTEQFF
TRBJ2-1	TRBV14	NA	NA	TGTGCCAGCAGCCACTTAAAAGGGGGATCCTACAATGAGCAGTTCTTC	CASSHLKGGSYNEQFF
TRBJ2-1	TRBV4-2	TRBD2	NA	TGTGCCAGCAGCCAAGTCTCCGGTGGACTAGTTGGAAATGAGCAGTTCTTC	CASSQVSGGLVGNEQFF
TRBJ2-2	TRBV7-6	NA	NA	TGTGCCAGCAGCTTAGCGGGGCACACCGGGGAGCTGTTTTTT	CASSLAGHTGELFF
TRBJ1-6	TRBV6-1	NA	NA	TGTGCCAGCAGTGCCACGAAGAATTCACCCCTCCACTTT	CASSATKNSPLHF
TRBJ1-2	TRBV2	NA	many	TGTGCCAGCAGTGAAGACGCAGAATATGGCTACACCTTC	CASSEDAEYGYTF
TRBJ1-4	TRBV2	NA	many	TGTGCCAGCCGGCGACAGGTGAATGAAAAACTGTTTTTT	CASRRQVNEKLFF
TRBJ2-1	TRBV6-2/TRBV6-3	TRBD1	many	TGTGCCAGCAGACCCCGGGACAGGGAATCCCATGAGCAGTTCTTC	CASRPRDRESHEQFF
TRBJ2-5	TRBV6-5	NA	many	TGTGCCAGCAGTTCTCCCTCCCTCGACTTGGTGCCACAGGGAAAAGAGACCCAGTACTTC	CASSSPSLDLVPQGKETQYF
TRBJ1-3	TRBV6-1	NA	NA	TGTGCCAGCAGTCCCGACAGGTCTGGAAACACCATATATTTT	CASSPDRSGNTIYF
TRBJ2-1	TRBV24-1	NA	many	TGTGCCACCAGAGTGGTTGGACAGTACTCCTACAATGAGCAGTTCTTC	CATRVVGQYSYNEQFF
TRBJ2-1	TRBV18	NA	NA	TGTGCCAGCCCCGGGACTCCCCGCTACAATGAGCAGTTCTTC	CASPGTPRYNEQFF
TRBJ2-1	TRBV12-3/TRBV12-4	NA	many	TGTGCCAGCAGCCGTCTTGCAAACGAGCAGTTCTTC	CASSRLANEQFF
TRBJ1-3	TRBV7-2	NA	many	TGCGCCAGCAGCTTAGGGCCAGGAGGCTCTGGAAACACCATATATTTT	CASSLGPGGSGNTIYF
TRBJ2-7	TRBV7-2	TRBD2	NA	TGTGCCAGCAGCGTAGGGGGACTAGTCTACGAGCAGTACTTC	CASSVGGLVYEQYF
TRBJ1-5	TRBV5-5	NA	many	TGTGCCAGCAGCAACCCAGGGGCCATCGATCAGCCCCAGCATTTT	CASSNPGAIDQPQHF
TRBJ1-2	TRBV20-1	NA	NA	TGCAGTGCTAGGTACAGGGAATGGAACTATGGCTACACCTTC	CSARYREWNYGYTF
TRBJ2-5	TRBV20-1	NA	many	TGCAGTGCTTCAAAGACGGAGACCCAGTACTTC	CSASKTETQYF
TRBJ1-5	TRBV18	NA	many	TGTGCCAGCTCACCCGATCGGGACAGCAATCAGCCCCAGCATTTT	CASSPDRDSNQPQHF